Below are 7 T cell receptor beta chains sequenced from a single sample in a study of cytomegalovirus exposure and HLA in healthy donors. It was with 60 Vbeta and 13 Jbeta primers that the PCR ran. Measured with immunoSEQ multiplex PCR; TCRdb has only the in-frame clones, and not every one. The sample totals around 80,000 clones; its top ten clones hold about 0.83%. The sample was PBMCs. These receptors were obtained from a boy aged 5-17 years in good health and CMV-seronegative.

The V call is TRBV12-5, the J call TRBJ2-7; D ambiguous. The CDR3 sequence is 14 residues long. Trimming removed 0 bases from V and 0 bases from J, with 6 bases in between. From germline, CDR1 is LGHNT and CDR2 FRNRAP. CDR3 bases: TGTGCTAGTGGTTTGGTAGCTGCCTCCTACGAGCAGTACTTC. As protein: CASGLVAASYEQYF.

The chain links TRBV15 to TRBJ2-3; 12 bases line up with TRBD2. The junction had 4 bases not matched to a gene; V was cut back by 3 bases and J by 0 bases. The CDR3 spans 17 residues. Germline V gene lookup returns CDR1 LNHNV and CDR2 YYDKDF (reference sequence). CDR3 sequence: CATSRAGLAGSTDTQYF. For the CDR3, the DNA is TGTGCCACCAGCAGGGCCGGACTAGCGGGGAGCACAGATACGCAGTATTTT. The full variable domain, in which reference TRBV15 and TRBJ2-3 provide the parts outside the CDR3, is DAMVIQNPRYQVTQFGKPVTLSCSQTLNHNVMYWYQQKSSQAPKLLFHYYDKDFNNEADTPDNFQSRRPNTSFCFLDIRSPGLGDTAMYLCATSRAGLAGSTDTQYFGPGTRLTVL.

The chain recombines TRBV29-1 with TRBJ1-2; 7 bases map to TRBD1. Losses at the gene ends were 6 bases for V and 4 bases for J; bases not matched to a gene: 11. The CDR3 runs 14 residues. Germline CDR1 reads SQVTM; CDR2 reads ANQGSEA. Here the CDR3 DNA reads TGCAGCGTAGATATGACAGGGTTGGGCTATGGCTACACCTTC. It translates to CSVDMTGLGYGYTF.

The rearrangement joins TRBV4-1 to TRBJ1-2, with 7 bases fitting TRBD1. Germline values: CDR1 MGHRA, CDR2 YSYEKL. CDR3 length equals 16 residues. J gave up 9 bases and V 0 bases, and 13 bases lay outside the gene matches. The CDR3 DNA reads TGCGCCAGCAGCCAAGATCTTCGGGACAGACCTATCAGCTACACCTTC. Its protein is CASSQDLRDRPISYTF.

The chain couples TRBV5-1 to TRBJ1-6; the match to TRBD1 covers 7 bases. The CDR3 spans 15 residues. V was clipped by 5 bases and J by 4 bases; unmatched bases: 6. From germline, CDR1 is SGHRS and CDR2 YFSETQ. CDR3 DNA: TGCGCCAGCAGTTCCGGGACAGCGTATAATTCACCCCTCCACTTT. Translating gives CASSSGTAYNSPLHF.

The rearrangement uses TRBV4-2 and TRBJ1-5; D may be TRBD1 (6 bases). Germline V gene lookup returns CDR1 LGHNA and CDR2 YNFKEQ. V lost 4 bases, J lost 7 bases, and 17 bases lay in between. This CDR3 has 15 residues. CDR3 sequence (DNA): TGTGCCAGCAGCCCCACGGCGGGAGGGGGACAGCCCCAGCATTTT. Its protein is CASSPTAGGGQPQHF.

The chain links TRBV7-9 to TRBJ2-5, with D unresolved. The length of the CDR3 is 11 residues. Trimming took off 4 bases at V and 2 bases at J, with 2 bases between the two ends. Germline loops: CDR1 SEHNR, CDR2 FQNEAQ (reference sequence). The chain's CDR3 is CASSSQETQYF. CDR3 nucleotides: TGTGCCAGCAGCTCTCAAGAGACCCAGTACTTC.